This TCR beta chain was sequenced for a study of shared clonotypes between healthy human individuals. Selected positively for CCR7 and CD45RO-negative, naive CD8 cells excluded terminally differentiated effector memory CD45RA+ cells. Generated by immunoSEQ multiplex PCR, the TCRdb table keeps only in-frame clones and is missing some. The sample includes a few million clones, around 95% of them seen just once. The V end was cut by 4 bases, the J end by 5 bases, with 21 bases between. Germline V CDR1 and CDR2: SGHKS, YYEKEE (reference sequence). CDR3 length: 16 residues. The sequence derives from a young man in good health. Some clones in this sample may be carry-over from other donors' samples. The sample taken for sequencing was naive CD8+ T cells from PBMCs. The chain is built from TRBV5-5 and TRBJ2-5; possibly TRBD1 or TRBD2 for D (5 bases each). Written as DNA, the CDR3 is TGTGCCAGCAGCCCGCACCAGGTCGAGGGGAAGGAGACCCAGTACTTC. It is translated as CASSPHQVEGKETQYF. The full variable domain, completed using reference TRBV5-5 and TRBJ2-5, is DAGVTQSPTHLIKTRGQQVTLRCSPISGHKSVSWYQQVLGQGPQFIFQYYEKEERGRGNFPDRFSARQFPNYSSELNVNALLLGDSALYLCASSPHQVEGKETQYFGPGTRLLVL.